Sequencing of this TCR beta chain was carried out in a study of T-cell reconstitution after alpha-beta-depleted transplantation in children. Whole-study results and caveats: Surviving thymic progenitors and recipient T cells were the source of high TCRbeta diversity at day 60 in some patients. Newly generated T cells supplied most T-cell counts and diversity one year post-transplant. Reportedly, roughly two months post-transplant, alpha-beta T cells arose from several hundred expanded graft clones.

The germline V gene encodes CDR1 MGHRA and CDR2 YSYEKL. The CDR3 covers 15 residues. The V segment lost 1 base and the J segment 3 bases; nucleotides outside the gene matches: 6. During its preparation, the TCRbeta library received unique molecular identifiers. Via MiXCR, TCRdb re-called the PCR reads, giving one row per CDR3 protein. The sample holds more than 200,000 distinct CDR3 sequences, roughly 9.1% seen once. This clonotype appeared many times. Its matching antigen is unknown. This receptor was taken from a male patient between 2 and 15 years old who had a stem cell transplant for acute myeloid leukemia, so the T cells may come from the graft donor. This chain links TRBV4-1 with TRBJ2-7, with TRBD1 matching 7 bases. The specimen was PBMCs, mostly from graft donor cells, collected 360 days after TCRalphabeta/CD19-depleted stem cell transplant. The DNA of the CDR3 is TGCGCCAGCAGCCAAGTTCGAACAGGGGACTACGAGCAGTACTTC. This encodes CASSQVRTGDYEQYF.